This TCR beta chain appears in the sequencing data of a study of T cell repertoires in cytomegalovirus infection. TCRdb analysed the reads with MiXCR anew, one entry per CDR3 protein. The sample carries about 220,000 distinct CDR3 sequences, 30% to 45% recorded once. A remark on this clonotype: Its antigen is still unknown.

Germline values: CDR1 SGHVS, CDR2 FNYEAQ. The CDR3 is 14 residues long. The V and J ends lost 4 bases and 0 bases respectively, with 9 bases between them. The chain joins TRBV7-6 to TRBJ2-5; D unclear. The specimen comprised CD8+ T cells from cultured PBMCs, sampled from culture after CMV antigen stimulation. The sequence derives from a human donor in good health (CMV status not recorded). Some clones in this sample may be carry-over from other donors' samples. CDR3 nucleotides: TGTGCCAGCAGCTATGGACGGAACCAAGAGACCCAGTACTTC. Translated: CASSYGRNQETQYF.